This T cell receptor beta chain comes out of a study of cytomegalovirus exposure and HLA in healthy donors. Findings of the study overall: It was only CMV serostatus that was available as immune exposure information. The authors later found most CMV-associated TCR beta chains appeared HLA-restricted. Links to common viral pathogens appeared, in a later analysis, for several of the most significant clusters.

As to this clone: The antigen remains undetermined.

Trimming pared 6 bases from V and 0 bases from J, leaving 15 bases between. CDR3 length: 16 amino acids. CDR1 and CDR2 (germline): SNHLY, FYNNEI. In the PCR, 60 Vbeta and 13 Jbeta primers were used. TCRdb's copy holds only in-frame clones and misses some; the assay was immunoSEQ multiplex PCR. The repertoire includes under 100,000 clones, approximately 60% of them detected once, and approximately 5% sits in the top ten. This sequence was found in a woman aged 25 to 39 in good health and CMV-seropositive. Sequencing input: PBMCs. The rearrangement joins TRBV2 to TRBJ2-1, with a tentative D call TRBD1 (5 bases). The CDR3 nucleotides read TGTGCCAGCAGCCTCCAGGACACTCGCTCCTACAATGAGCAGTTCTTC. Translation gives CASSLQDTRSYNEQFF.